Shown below are 8 T cell receptor beta chains from a single sample sequenced in a study of blood T cells in healthy people across ages. A J-beta primer mix and a sample-barcoded 5' primer were used in a second PCR of roughly 7 to 12 cycles. TCRdb re-called the 5' RACE reads through MiXCR, storing one row per CDR3 protein. This table holds around 1,000,000 distinct CDR3 sequences, roughly two fifths found once. Sequencing input: blood. These receptors originate from a man aged 18 to 30 in good health.

This chain uses TRBV3-1 with TRBJ2-1; the D is unclear. This CDR3 has 15 amino acids. V was cut by 4 bases and J by 8 bases, with 18 bases left in between. Germline V gives CDR1 LGHDT, CDR2 YNNKEL (reference sequence). The DNA for the CDR3 is TGTGCCAGCAGCCCGTTTACGAAAGGGTGGCATGAGCAGTTCTTC. It is translated as CASSPFTKGWHEQFF.

This clonotype was seen more than once but under ten times. The chain has TRBV28 and TRBJ1-2; the D gene is possibly TRBD1 (6 bases). V lost 6 bases, J lost 0 bases, and 11 bases lay in between. The length of the CDR3 is 14 residues. Germline CDR1 MDHEN, CDR2 SYDVKM. As DNA, the CDR3 is TGTGCCAGCAGGGGGGGCCCACCTAACTATGGCTACACCTTC. Protein sequence: CASRGGPPNYGYTF.

This clonotype was detected only a few times. The V gene is TRBV29-1, the J gene TRBJ1-2; TRBD1 might be the D (6 bases). V was cut by 7 bases and J by 0 bases, with 12 bases left in between. This CDR3 is 13 amino acids long. The germline V gene has CDR1 SQVTM and CDR2 ANQGSEA. The DNA of the CDR3 is TGCAGCGGTAAGACAGGCTCTAACTATGGCTACACCTTC. This gives the protein CSGKTGSNYGYTF.

The chain couples TRBV11-2 to TRBJ2-3; no reliable D call. The CDR3 has 16 residues. Between the trimmed V and J ends, which lost 10 bases and 0 bases, there was a span of 20 bases. Germline lookup yields CDR1 SGHAT and CDR2 FQNNGV. CDR3 in DNA: TGTGCCACAAAAGTCCTGGGTGATACTAGCACAGATACGCAGTATTTT. It codes for CATKVLGDTSTDTQYF.

The chain has TRBV20-1 and TRBJ2-5; D possibly uses TRBD1 or TRBD2 (8 bases each). Germline V gene sequence: CDR1 DFQATT, CDR2 SNEGSKA (reference sequence). CDR3 size: 16 residues. V lost 0 bases and J 1 base, leaving 15 bases between the germline ends. The CDR3 region has the DNA TGCAGTGCTAGAGATCCGGGAGGGACAGGCCAAGAGACCCAGTACTTC. Amino acids: CSARDPGGTGQETQYF.

Only a few counts were recorded for this clonotype. The chain links TRBV9 to TRBJ1-2; a weak D match, TRBD1 (5 bases). Germline-derived CDR1 and CDR2 are SGDLS and YYNGEE. Trimming shortened V by 0 bases and J by 0 bases, and 18 bases separated the two germline ends. This CDR3 contains 18 residues. CDR3 in DNA: TGTGCCAGCAGCGTAGGGGGCTCGGCGGCTCCCGCTAACTATGGCTACACCTTC. This encodes CASSVGGSAAPANYGYTF.

The V call is TRBV7-2, the J call TRBJ2-4; D possibly corresponds to TRBD2 (6 bases). Trimming stripped 6 bases from V and 5 bases from J, with 14 bases between. CDR1 is SGHTA and CDR2 is FQGNSA in the germline V gene. The CDR3 has 14 amino acids. DNA of the CDR3: TGTGCCAGCAGACCCTCGGGACTGGAAAACATTCAGTACTTC. The encoded protein is CASRPSGLENIQYF. The entire variable domain, with the rest obtained from reference TRBV7-2 and TRBJ2-4, is as follows: GAGVSQSPSNKVTEKGKDVELRCDPISGHTALYWYRQSLGQGLEFLIYFQGNSAPDKSGLPSDRFSAERTGGSVSTLTIQRTQQEDSAVYLCASRPSGLENIQYFGAGTRLSVL.

Only a few counts were recorded for this clonotype. As DNA, the CDR3 is TGCAGTGCCCCTCCCCTAGCGGGGGGATACAATGAGCAGTACTTC. Translating gives CSAPPLAGGYNEQYF. The V gene is TRBV20-1, the J gene TRBJ2-1; 11 bases are shared with TRBD2. The closer fit of TRBJ2-7 to the DNA end suggests the J call may be wrong. Germline-derived CDR1 and CDR2 are DFQATT and SNEGSKA (reference sequence). The CDR3 is made up of 15 amino acids.